This TCR beta chain is from a study of CD8+ T cells in alopecia areata. Study-wide context: The percentage of affected scalp area served as the score of severity for treated patients.

The sample's treatment: oral pan-JAK inhibitor, 5-10 mg twice daily. This clone was observed a single time. Its matching antigen is unknown. RNA extraction was followed by reverse transcription into cDNA, which acted as the sequencing template. Here immunoSEQ multiplex PCR was the method, and the copy in TCRdb shows in-frame clones only, minus some. The data show 150,000 to 200,000 clones, about three fifths seen once. V gave up 8 bases and J gave up 7 bases, with 15 bases separating them. CDR1 and CDR2 from the germline V gene are GTSNPN and SVGIG (reference sequence). CDR3 length: 13 amino acids. Study findings and constraints: Throughout tofacitinib, many expanded lesional clones continued to persist in scalp and blood.

Specimen: CD4+ T cells sorted from blood, collected at week 4, from a patient treated with tofacitinib. This TCR came from a human donor with alopecia areata. The chain carries TRBV30 and TRBJ1-6; D might be TRBD1 (5 bases). CDR3 DNA sequence: TGTGCCCACGGGGGACCGCCGAATTCACCCCTCCACTTT. Its translation is CAHGGPPNSPLHF.